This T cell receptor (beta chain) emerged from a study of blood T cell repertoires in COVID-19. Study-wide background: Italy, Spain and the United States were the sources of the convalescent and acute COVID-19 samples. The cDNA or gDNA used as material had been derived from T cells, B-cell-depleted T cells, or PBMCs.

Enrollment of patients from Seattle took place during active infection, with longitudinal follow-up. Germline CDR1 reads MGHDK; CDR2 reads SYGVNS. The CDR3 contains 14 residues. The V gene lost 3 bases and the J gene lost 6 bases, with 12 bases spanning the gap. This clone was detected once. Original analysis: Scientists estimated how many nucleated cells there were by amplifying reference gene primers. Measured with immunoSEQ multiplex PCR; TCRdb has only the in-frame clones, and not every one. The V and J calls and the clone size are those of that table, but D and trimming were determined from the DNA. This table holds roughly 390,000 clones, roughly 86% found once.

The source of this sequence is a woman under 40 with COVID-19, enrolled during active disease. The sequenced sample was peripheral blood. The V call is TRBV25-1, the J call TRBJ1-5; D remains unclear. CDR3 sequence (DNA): TGTGCCAGCAGTGAGTCGAGGGCCGGTCAGCCCCAGCATTTT. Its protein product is CASSESRAGQPQHF. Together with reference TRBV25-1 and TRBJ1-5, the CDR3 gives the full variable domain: EADIYQTPRYLVIGTGKKITLECSQTMGHDKMYWYQQDPGMELHLIHYSYGVNSTEKGDLSSESTVSRIRTEHFPLTLESARPSHTSQYLCASSESRAGQPQHFGDGTRLSIL.